The source of this T cell receptor beta chain is a study of blood T cells in healthy people across ages (dated by TCRdb to between 2014 and 2017). General notes on the study: In model experiments, roughly one uniquely barcoded TCR beta cDNA molecule per two T cells was captured by template switching. Using deep sequencing normalized with unique cDNA molecular identifiers, the study measured how TCR beta repertoire diversity changes with age. Donors were grouped into four age groups: young (average 16 years), middle-aged (39), aged (around 66) and long-lived (less than 85). The study analyzed two additional independent replicas of 1 million unique cDNA reads from the same blood draw for two donors, one aged 18 to 30 and one aged 80 or older.

Here is what the overall study found, with its caveats: The long-lived group showed more naive CD4+ T cells, fewer expanded clones and increased TCR diversity than the aged group, suggesting age selection. Donor CMV infection status was unknown, potentially confounding age-related changes in expanded clonotypes. Estimates of total diversity based on one million sequenced T cells were considered lower bounds and underestimates. Since profiling was done on bulk unsorted PBMCs, naive and antigen-experienced compartments could not be conclusively compared. The percentage of naive T cells measured by flow cytometry correlated strongly with observed TCR beta diversity. As age increased, observed TCR beta diversity per million T cells dropped in a roughly linear way, and a significant reduction was already evident by age roughly 36.

Library method: 5' RACE. TCRdb records Illumina HiSeq 2500 as the sequencer. A second PCR of roughly 6 to 11 cycles was run with a J-beta primer mix and a sample-barcoded 5' primer. A template-switch 5' adaptor carrying 12 random nucleotides introduced a unique molecular identifier onto each TCR beta cDNA molecule. Each sample yielded at least 3 million CDR3-containing paired-end reads. First-strand cDNA synthesis was performed from all RNA using the Mint cDNA synthesis kit, with priming by a TRBC-specific oligonucleotide. After uracil-DNA glycosylase treatment, a first 18-cycle PCR used universal primers M1SS and BC2_uni_R on all cDNA. From the authors' description of their analysis: For normalization, 1 million high-quality reads were randomly selected from each sample, with every read carrying a distinct molecular identifier. Instead of being binned into consensus sequences, reads that shared molecular identifiers were thrown out. MiTCR, run with a Q25 quality threshold and the strictest error-elimination algorithm, handled CDR3 identification, clonotype clustering and error correction. A nonparametric unseen species model with Euler transformation was used to estimate lower-bound total TCR beta diversity. TCRdb trimmed the raw reads at Q25, called clones with MiXCR and kept productive beta chains. Rows matching on CDR3 protein sequence are summarized as one entry with the most common DNA and genes. The V and J calls here are based on TCRdb, not the publication. The sample table holds roughly 800,000 distinct CDR3 sequences, of which around 25% were seen once. The ten largest account for just under 9.5% of the sample.

The donors were some 36 Caucasian individuals from Russia, aged roughly 6 to 100 years, who were systemically healthy. Approximately 9 milliliters of peripheral blood were collected from each donor into EDTA-treated Vacutainer tubes. PBMCs were isolated by Ficoll-Paque density-gradient centrifugation, with at least 6 million obtained per sample. Total RNA was extracted from PBMCs with Trizol reagent, with at least 6 micrograms obtained per sample. For every donor, an aliquot of PBMCs went through flow cytometry to measure the percentages of naive CD45RAhigh/CD27high T cells. This clonotype was detected only a few times. Its recognized antigen is unknown. Base qualities are missing; no much larger clone stands one base away. As encoded in the germline V gene, CDR1 is SQVTM while CDR2 is ANQGSEA. Between the V and J ends, shortened by 4 bases and 2 bases respectively, the junction contains 6 bases. Inclusive of the bounding cysteine and phenylalanine, the CDR3 is 11 residues long. The CDR3 DNA has 33 bases and is translated from base 1.

The sample was also reused in another study, on T cells of mothers and their children. As the second study states: Nine systemically healthy Caucasian individuals served as donors, namely three mothers together with their six children. cDNA synthesis consumed the entire amount of extracted RNA, loaded at approximately 1.4 ug RNA in each 15 ul reaction. In the second PCR, sample barcodes and 2-4 random nucleotides were introduced via the M1S primer. Each mother yielded over 8.5 million TCR beta CDR3 reads and each child 2.5 million to 3 million reads. In both related and unrelated pairs, thymic selection shapes the output of TCR recombination in a similar way, with inherited differences having only a minor effect. Normalized repertoire overlap was always slightly but never significantly higher in related than unrelated mother-child pairs. With a sensitivity of about 100 clones per million clonotypes, no persistent microchimeric T cell clones were detected. The study used deep NGS to compare TCR beta repertoires of mothers and children, seeking features distinguishing related mother-child pairs from unrelated individuals. Mothers averaged roughly 40 +/- 4 years of age and children averaged about 10 +/- 4 years. Libraries were sequenced on Illumina HiSeq 2000 with 100+100 nt paired-end reads after adapter ligation with NEBNext reagents. To prevent cross-contamination, the mother and child libraries were prepared one month apart and sequenced in separate runs. For each donor, somewhere between about 450,000 and 2,100,000 distinct TCR beta clonotypes were identified. Naive TCR beta clonotypes were estimated from low-frequency clonotypes matched to each donor's FACS-determined naive share, without sorting.

Sequencing used blood. This TCR was sampled from a boy between 5 and 17 years old in good health. Here the chain combines TRBV29-1 and TRBJ2-7, with no D gene named confidently. The sequence in DNA is TGCAGCGTTGTTCTGACCTACGAGCAGTACTTC. This sequence encodes CSVVLTYEQYF.